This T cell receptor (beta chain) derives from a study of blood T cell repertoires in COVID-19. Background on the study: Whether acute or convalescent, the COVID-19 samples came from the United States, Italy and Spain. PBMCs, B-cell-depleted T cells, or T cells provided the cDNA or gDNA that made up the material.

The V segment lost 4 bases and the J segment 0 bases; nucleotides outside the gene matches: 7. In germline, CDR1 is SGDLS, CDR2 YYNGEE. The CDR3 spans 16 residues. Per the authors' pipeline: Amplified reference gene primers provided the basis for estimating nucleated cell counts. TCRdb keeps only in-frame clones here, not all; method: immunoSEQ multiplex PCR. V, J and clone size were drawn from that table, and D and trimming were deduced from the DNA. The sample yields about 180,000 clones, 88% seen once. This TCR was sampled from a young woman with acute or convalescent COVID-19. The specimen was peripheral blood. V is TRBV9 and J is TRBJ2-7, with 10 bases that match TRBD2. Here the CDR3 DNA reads TGTGCCAGCAGCAAAGGACTAGCGGTGAGCTCCTACGAGCAGTACTTC. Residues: CASSKGLAVSSYEQYF.